This entry describes one TCR beta chain. Amplified TCR beta CDR3 regions derived from RNA transcripts. The primer set for the first-round RT-PCR of the TCR CDR3 was HTBI. MiXCR was run by TCRdb on the multiplex PCR reads, yielding one entry per CDR3 protein. This sample has around 620,000 distinct CDR3 sequences, with around 15% found just once. The source of the sample is a study of T cells in Graves' hyperthyroidism and ophthalmopathy. Overall study: Pretreatment peripheral blood was obtained at initial diagnosis.

V shed 6 bases, J shed 5 bases, and the junction held 6 bases outside the gene matches. From germline, CDR1 is KGHDR and CDR2 SFDVKD. The CDR3 is made up of 15 amino acids. Each diagnosis was grounded in clinical symptoms, serum thyroxine and TRAb, thyroid ultrasound, and orbital computed tomography. PBMCs were obtained from approximately 10 ml fresh peripheral blood. This TCR derives from a woman between 25 and 40 years old with Graves' hyperthyroidism. The chain combines TRBV24-1 with TRBJ2-1; TRBD2 matches at 10 bases. The source material was blood. The CDR3 coding sequence is TGTGCCACCAGTACGCTAGCGGGAGCTCACAATGAGCAGTTCTTC. Its translation: CATSTLAGAHNEQFF.